The present T cell receptor (beta chain) was sequenced within a study of blood T cell repertoires in COVID-19. About the research overall: From the United States, Italy and Spain came samples of acute and convalescent COVID-19. Nucleic acid was either cDNA or gDNA, and it came from T cells, B-cell-depleted T cells, or PBMCs.

Germline V gene sequence: CDR1 SGHNT, CDR2 YYREEE (reference sequence). Germline trimming cut 4 bases from V and 4 bases from J; bases unmatched to any gene: 6. The CDR3 length is 15 residues. Per the study methods: Reference gene primers were amplified, and this amplification served to estimate nucleated cell counts. The table came from immunoSEQ multiplex PCR; TCRdb's copy has only in-frame clones and leaves some out. D and trimming were read from the DNA, whereas the V and J calls and clone size are those reported in that table. This sample carries over 150,000 clones, 85% to 95% of them seen once, and the ten largest clones take approximately 0.5%.

V and J are TRBV5-4 and TRBJ2-5; 11 bases fit TRBD1. This sequence originates from a man aged 50-59 years with acute or convalescent COVID-19. Sequences were obtained from peripheral blood. CDR3 region: CASSVTGTGGETQYF. CDR3 DNA sequence: TGTGCCAGCAGCGTAACCGGGACAGGGGGAGAGACCCAGTACTTC.